This T cell receptor (beta chain) was obtained from a study of T cells in Graves' hyperthyroidism and ophthalmopathy. Whole-study results and caveats: Median prediction lead before ophthalmopathy onset was 5 to 7 months with the model. Peripheral blood also featured most of the thyroid clonotypes expanded above 0.001.

At least 3 on the Clinical Activity Score was recorded for ophthalmopathy patients, who also had NOSPECS grade at least 4 and duration under 3 months. A patient was excluded if there was uncontrolled infection, other autoimmune disease, pregnancy or lactation. Regions amplified from RNA transcripts were the TCR beta CDR3 regions. HTBI primers were used for first-round RT-PCR of the TCR CDR3. TCRdb reprocessed the multiplex PCR reads via MiXCR and lists one record per CDR3 protein. The table lists under 500,000 distinct CDR3 sequences, over 13% of them singletons, with 25% to 30% in the top ten. The CDR3 length is 14 residues. CDR1 and CDR2 from the germline V gene are MNHEY and SMNVEV (reference sequence). V was pared by 8 bases and J by 2 bases, with 5 bases of the junction left unmatched. This clonotype was observed a few times. Its antigen is not known.

The TCR sequence derives from a man aged 45-65 years with Graves' ophthalmopathy. The specimen was blood. V and J are TRBV27 and TRBJ2-3, with 9 bases that match TRBD1. Here the CDR3 reads CASQWTGATDTQYF. Here the CDR3 DNA reads TGTGCCAGCCAATGGACAGGGGCCACAGATACGCAGTATTTT.